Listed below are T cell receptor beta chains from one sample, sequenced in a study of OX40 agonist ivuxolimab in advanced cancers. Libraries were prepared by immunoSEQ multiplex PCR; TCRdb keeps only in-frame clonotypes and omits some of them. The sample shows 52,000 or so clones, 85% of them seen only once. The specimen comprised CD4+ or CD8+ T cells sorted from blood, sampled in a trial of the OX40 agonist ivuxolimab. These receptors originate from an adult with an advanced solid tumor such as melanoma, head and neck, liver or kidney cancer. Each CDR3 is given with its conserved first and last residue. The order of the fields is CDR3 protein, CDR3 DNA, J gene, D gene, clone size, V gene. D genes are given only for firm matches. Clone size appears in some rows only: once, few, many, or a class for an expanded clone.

CDR3: CASSLLLWETGGELFF
DNA: TGTGCCAGCAGCTTATTACTGTGGGAGACGGGCGGGGAGCTGTTTTTT
J: TRBJ2-2
D: NA
size: NA
V: TRBV11-2

CDR3: CASNQGYQPQHF
DNA: TGTGCCAGCAACCAGGGCTATCAGCCCCAGCATTTT
J: TRBJ1-5
D: NA
size: many
V: TRBV7-9

CDR3: CASSARTVPYEQYF
DNA: TGTGCCAGCAGTGCTAGGACAGTCCCATACGAGCAGTACTTC
J: TRBJ2-7
D: NA
size: NA
V: TRBV6-1

CDR3: CASSIRLAEVTYNEQFF
DNA: TGTGCCAGTAGTATCCGACTAGCGGAGGTGACCTACAATGAGCAGTTCTTC
J: TRBJ2-1
D: TRBD2
size: NA
V: TRBV19

CDR3: CASSSSGGLYEQYF
DNA: TGCGCCAGCAGCTCTAGCGGGGGGCTTTACGAGCAGTACTTC
J: TRBJ2-7
D: TRBD2
size: NA
V: TRBV5-1

CDR3: CASSLGGLAGFSYEQYF
DNA: TGTGCCAGCAGCTTGGGGGGACTAGCGGGCTTCTCCTACGAGCAGTACTTC
J: TRBJ2-7
D: TRBD2
size: NA
V: TRBV5-5

CDR3: CASSLQGVAGNTIYF
DNA: TGTGCCAGCAGCCTCCAGGGTGTGGCTGGAAACACCATATATTTT
J: TRBJ1-3
D: NA
size: many
V: TRBV7-6

CDR3: CASSPDPIRDRGGYTF
DNA: TGCGCCAGCAGCCCGGACCCAATCCGGGACAGGGGTGGCTACACCTTC
J: TRBJ1-2
D: TRBD1
size: NA
V: TRBV5-1

CDR3: CASSHEVGDTEAFF
DNA: TGTGCCAGCAGCCACGAGGTGGGGGACACTGAAGCTTTCTTT
J: TRBJ1-1
D: NA
size: NA
V: TRBV4-2

CDR3: CAWANTEAFF
DNA: TGTGCCTGGGCGAACACTGAAGCTTTCTTT
J: TRBJ1-1
D: NA
size: NA
V: TRBV30

CDR3: CASSYALHSYEQYF
DNA: TGTGCCAGCAGTTACGCCCTACACTCCTACGAGCAGTACTTC
J: TRBJ2-7
D: NA
size: NA
V: TRBV27

CDR3: CASSFTRYGYTF
DNA: TGTGCCAGCAGCTTCACTCGATATGGCTACACCTTC
J: TRBJ1-2
D: NA
size: NA
V: TRBV5-6

CDR3: CASSFSQLGNTIYF
DNA: TGTGCCAGCAGCTTTTCGCAGCTAGGAAACACCATATATTTT
J: TRBJ1-3
D: NA
size: few
V: TRBV5-4

CDR3: CASSRQATYGQYF
DNA: TGTGCCAGTTCAAGACAGGCCACCTACGGGCAGTACTTC
J: TRBJ2-7
D: NA
size: NA
V: TRBV19

CDR3: CASASQAGPQETQYF
DNA: TGTGCCAGCGCATCTCAAGCGGGTCCACAAGAGACCCAGTACTTC
J: TRBJ2-5
D: NA
size: few
V: TRBV7-7

CDR3: CASSQLLAGEPKFF
DNA: TGTGCCAGCAGCCAACTACTAGCGGGAGAACCAAAGTTCTTC
J: TRBJ2-1
D: TRBD2
size: NA
V: TRBV14

CDR3: CASSPDRGYGYTF
DNA: TGTGCCAGCAGCCCGGACAGGGGTTATGGCTACACCTTC
J: TRBJ1-2
D: TRBD1
size: NA
V: TRBV6-5

CDR3: CASSPDRGSYNEQFF
DNA: TGTGCCAGCAGTCCCGACAGGGGATCCTACAATGAGCAGTTCTTC
J: TRBJ2-1
D: TRBD1
size: NA
V: TRBV6-5

CDR3: CASSLVGGNGYTF
DNA: TGTGCCAGCAGCTTAGTAGGGGGGAATGGCTACACCTTC
J: TRBJ1-2
D: NA
size: few
V: TRBV7-9

CDR3: CASSIGQGSNQPQHF
DNA: TGTGCCAGTAGTATAGGGCAGGGGAGCAATCAGCCCCAGCATTTT
J: TRBJ1-5
D: NA
size: NA
V: TRBV19

CDR3: CASQGVEGAEQYF
DNA: TGTGCCAGCCAGGGAGTAGAGGGAGCCGAGCAGTACTTC
J: TRBJ2-7
D: NA
size: NA
V: TRBV4-2

CDR3: CASSIVDSNEQFF
DNA: TGTGCCAGTAGTATAGTGGACAGCAATGAGCAGTTCTTC
J: TRBJ2-1
D: NA
size: once
V: TRBV19

CDR3: CASSLASGLSGNTIYF
DNA: TGCGCCAGCAGCTTGGCCTCGGGTCTCTCTGGAAACACCATATATTTT
J: TRBJ1-3
D: NA
size: NA
V: TRBV5-1

CDR3: CASSSWTHVKEFF
DNA: TGTGCCAGCAGCTCCTGGACTCACGTGAAGGAATTCTTC
J: TRBJ2-1
D: NA
size: NA
V: TRBV7-9

CDR3: CASSSALAGGDTDTQYF
DNA: TGTGCCAGCAGCAGTGCACTAGCGGGGGGAGACACAGATACGCAGTATTTT
J: TRBJ2-3
D: TRBD2
size: few
V: TRBV7-8

CDR3: CAISELGQGESPQHF
DNA: TGTGCCATCAGTGAGTTAGGACAGGGGGAATCGCCCCAGCATTTT
J: TRBJ1-5
D: TRBD1
size: NA
V: TRBV10-3

CDR3: CASSISRTRSYGYTF
DNA: TGTGCCAGTAGTATATCCAGGACCCGAAGCTATGGCTACACCTTC
J: TRBJ1-2
D: NA
size: NA
V: TRBV19

CDR3: CAWSVRGTGTDTQYF
DNA: TGTGCCTGGAGTGTACGAGGGACAGGGACAGATACGCAGTATTTT
J: TRBJ2-3
D: TRBD1
size: once
V: TRBV30

CDR3: CAWSVQGADTQYF
DNA: TGTGCCTGGAGTGTACAGGGGGCAGATACGCAGTATTTT
J: TRBJ2-3
D: TRBD1
size: NA
V: TRBV30

CDR3: CASSTGLARTGGESYNEQFF
DNA: TGCGCCAGCAGCACAGGGCTCGCCCGAACCGGGGGGGAGTCCTACAATGAGCAGTTCTTC
J: TRBJ2-1
D: TRBD2
size: NA
V: TRBV5-1

CDR3: CAWSRGVSDEQYF
DNA: TGTGCCTGGAGTCGGGGGGTTAGCGACGAGCAGTACTTC
J: TRBJ2-7
D: TRBD2
size: NA
V: TRBV30

CDR3: CASSNRQGLNEKLFF
DNA: TGTGCCAGTAGTAACAGACAGGGACTGAATGAAAAACTGTTTTTT
J: TRBJ1-4
D: TRBD1
size: few
V: TRBV19

CDR3: CASSLEGFEQFF
DNA: TGTGCCAGCAGCCTTGAGGGATTTGAGCAGTTCTTC
J: TRBJ2-1
D: NA
size: few
V: TRBV11-2

CDR3: CAISVGTLYEQYF
DNA: TGTGCCATCAGTGTAGGGACACTCTACGAGCAGTACTTC
J: TRBJ2-7
D: NA
size: once
V: TRBV10-3

CDR3: CASSLEPGLAQQYF
DNA: TGCGCCAGCAGCTTGGAGCCGGGACTAGCTCAGCAGTACTTC
J: TRBJ2-7
D: TRBD2
size: medium-sized
V: TRBV5-1

CDR3: CASSPTSGRFADTQYF
DNA: TGTGCCAGCTCACCGACTAGCGGGAGGTTCGCAGATACGCAGTATTTT
J: TRBJ2-3
D: TRBD2
size: once
V: TRBV18

CDR3: CTSSQTRDGYQPQHF
DNA: TGCACCAGCAGCCAAACCCGGGACGGGTATCAGCCCCAGCATTTT
J: TRBJ1-5
D: NA
size: NA
V: TRBV1

CDR3: CSTCGTSGDNEQFF
DNA: TGCAGCACCTGCGGGACTAGCGGGGACAATGAGCAGTTCTTC
J: TRBJ2-1
D: TRBD2
size: NA
V: TRBV29-1

CDR3: CASSMRGAPNEQFF
DNA: TGTGCCAGCAGCATGCGGGGTGCTCCCAATGAGCAGTTCTTC
J: TRBJ2-1
D: NA
size: NA
V: TRBV5-6